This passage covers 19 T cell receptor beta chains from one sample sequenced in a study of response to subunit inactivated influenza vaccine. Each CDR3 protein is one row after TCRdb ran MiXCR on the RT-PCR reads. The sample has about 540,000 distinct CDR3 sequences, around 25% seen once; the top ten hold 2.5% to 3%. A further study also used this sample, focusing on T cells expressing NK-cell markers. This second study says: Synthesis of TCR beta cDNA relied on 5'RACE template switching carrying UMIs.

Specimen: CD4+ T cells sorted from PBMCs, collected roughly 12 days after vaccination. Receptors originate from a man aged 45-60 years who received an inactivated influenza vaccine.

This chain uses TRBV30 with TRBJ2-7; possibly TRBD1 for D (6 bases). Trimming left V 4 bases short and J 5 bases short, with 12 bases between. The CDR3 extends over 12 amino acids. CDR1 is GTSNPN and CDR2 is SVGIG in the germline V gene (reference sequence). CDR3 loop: CAWTYRAHEQYF. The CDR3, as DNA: TGTGCCTGGACCTACAGGGCCCACGAGCAGTACTTC.

CDR3 amino acids: CSARGTGGTETQYF. The CDR3 coding sequence is TGCAGTGCTAGGGGGACAGGAGGGACTGAGACCCAGTACTTC. The V and J genes are TRBV20-1 and TRBJ2-5; 8 bases map to TRBD1. Germline V CDR1 and CDR2: DFQATT, SNEGSKA (reference sequence). The CDR3 is made up of 14 amino acids. V was clipped by 3 bases and J by 5 bases; unmatched bases: 8.

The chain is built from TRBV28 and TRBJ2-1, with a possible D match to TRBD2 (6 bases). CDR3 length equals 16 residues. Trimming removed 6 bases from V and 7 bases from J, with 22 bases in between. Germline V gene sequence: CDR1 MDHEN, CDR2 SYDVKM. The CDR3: CASRNMRRVGYNEQFF. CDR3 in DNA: TGTGCCAGCAGGAACATGAGGAGGGTGGGTTATAATGAGCAGTTCTTC.

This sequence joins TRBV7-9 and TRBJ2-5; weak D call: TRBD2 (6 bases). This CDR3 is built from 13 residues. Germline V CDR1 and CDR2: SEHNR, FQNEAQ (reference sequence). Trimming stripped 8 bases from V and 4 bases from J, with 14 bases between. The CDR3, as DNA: TGTGCCAGCCTGTCCGTGGGAGGAGAGACCCAGTACTTC. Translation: CASLSVGGETQYF.

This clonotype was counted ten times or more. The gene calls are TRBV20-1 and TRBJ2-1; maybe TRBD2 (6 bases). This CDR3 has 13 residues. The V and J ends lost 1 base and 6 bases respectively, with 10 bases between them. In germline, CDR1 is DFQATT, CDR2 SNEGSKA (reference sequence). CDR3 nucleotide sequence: TGCAGTGCTAGAGCCCGGGAGTTCAATGAGCAGTTCTTC. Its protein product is CSARAREFNEQFF.

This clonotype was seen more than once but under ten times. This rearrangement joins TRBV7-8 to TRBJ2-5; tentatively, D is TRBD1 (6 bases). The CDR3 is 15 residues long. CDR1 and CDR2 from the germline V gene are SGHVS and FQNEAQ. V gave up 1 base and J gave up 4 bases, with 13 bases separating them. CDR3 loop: CASSLGFTGSETQYF. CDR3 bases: TGTGCCAGCAGCTTAGGGTTTACAGGGTCAGAGACCCAGTACTTC.

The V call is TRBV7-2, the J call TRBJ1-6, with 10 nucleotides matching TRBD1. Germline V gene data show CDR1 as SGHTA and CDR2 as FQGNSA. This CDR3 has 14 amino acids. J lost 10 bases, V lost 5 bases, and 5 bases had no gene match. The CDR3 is CASSPGQGVSPLHF. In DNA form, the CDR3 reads TGTGCCAGCAGCCCCGGACAGGGGGTATCACCCCTCCACTTT.

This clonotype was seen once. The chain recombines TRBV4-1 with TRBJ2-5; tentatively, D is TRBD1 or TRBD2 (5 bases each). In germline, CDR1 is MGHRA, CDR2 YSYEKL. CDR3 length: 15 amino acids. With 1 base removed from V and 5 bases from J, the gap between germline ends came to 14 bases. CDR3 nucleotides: TGCGCCAGCAGCCAAGGATACGGGGCGGGCGAGACCCAGTACTTC. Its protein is CASSQGYGAGETQYF.

CDR3 in amino acids: CASRQGNQPQHF. CDR3 in DNA: TGTGCCAGCAGGCAGGGGAATCAGCCCCAGCATTTT. The chain combines TRBV28 with TRBJ1-5, with D maybe TRBD1 (6 bases). Looked up from germline, CDR1 is MDHEN and CDR2 is SYDVKM. The CDR3 contains 12 residues. The V gene lost 6 bases and the J gene lost 4 bases, with 7 bases spanning the gap. The whole variable domain, remainder taken from reference TRBV28 and TRBJ1-5, is DVKVTQSSRYLVKRTGEKVFLECVQDMDHENMFWYRQDPGLGLRLIYFSYDVKMKEKGDIPEGYSVSREKKERFSLILESASTNQTSMYLCASRQGNQPQHFGDGTRLSIL.

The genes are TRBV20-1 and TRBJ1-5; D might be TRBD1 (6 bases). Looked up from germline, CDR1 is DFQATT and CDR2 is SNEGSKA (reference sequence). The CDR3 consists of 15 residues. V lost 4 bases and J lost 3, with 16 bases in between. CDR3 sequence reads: CSATSGASSNQPQHF. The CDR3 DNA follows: TGCAGTGCTACATCAGGGGCGTCCTCCAATCAGCCCCAGCATTTT.

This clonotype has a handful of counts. The CDR3 spells CASSSGNRDQPQHF. The CDR3 nucleotides are TGTGCCAGCAGCTCGGGTAACAGGGATCAGCCCCAGCATTTT. This rearrangement joins TRBV7-2 to TRBJ1-5, with a weak D call TRBD1 (6 bases). V gave up 4 bases and J gave up 5 bases, with 12 bases separating them. The germline V gene encodes CDR1 SGHTA and CDR2 FQGNSA. The CDR3 spans 14 residues.

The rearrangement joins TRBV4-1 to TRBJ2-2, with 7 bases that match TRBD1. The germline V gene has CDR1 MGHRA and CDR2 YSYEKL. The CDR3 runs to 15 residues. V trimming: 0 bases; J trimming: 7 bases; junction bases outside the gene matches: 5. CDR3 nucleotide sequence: TGCGCCAGCAGCCAAGAACAGGGGAAGGGCGGGGAGCTGTTTTTT. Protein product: CASSQEQGKGGELFF.

In DNA, the CDR3 is TGTGCCAGCACCCCGGGACTAGCGTCCTACGAGCAGTACTTC. Encoded protein: CASTPGLASYEQYF. The rearrangement joins TRBV12-3 or TRBV12-4 to TRBJ2-7, with 10 nucleotides matching TRBD2. This CDR3 has 14 residues. Unmatched junction bases numbered 4, after V lost 7 bases and J lost 1 base.

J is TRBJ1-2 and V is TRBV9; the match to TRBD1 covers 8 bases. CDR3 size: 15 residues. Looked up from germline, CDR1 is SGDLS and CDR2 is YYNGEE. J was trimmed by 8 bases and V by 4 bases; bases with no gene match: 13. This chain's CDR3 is CASSTAGGGGEGYTF. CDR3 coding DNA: TGTGCCAGCAGCACGGCAGGGGGCGGAGGTGAAGGCTACACCTTC.

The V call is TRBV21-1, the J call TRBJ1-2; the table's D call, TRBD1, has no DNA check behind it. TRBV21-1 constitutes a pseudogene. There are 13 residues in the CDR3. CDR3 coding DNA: TGTGCCAGCAGCAAAGCGCGGGGGGATGGCTACACCTTC. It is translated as CASSKARGDGYTF.

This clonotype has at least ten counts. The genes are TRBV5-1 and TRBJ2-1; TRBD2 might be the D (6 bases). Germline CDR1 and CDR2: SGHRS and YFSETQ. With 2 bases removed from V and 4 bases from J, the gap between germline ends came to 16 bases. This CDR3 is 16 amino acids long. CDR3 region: CASSFFGQGGYNEQFF. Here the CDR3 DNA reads TGCGCCAGCAGCTTTTTTGGGCAGGGAGGTTACAATGAGCAGTTCTTC.

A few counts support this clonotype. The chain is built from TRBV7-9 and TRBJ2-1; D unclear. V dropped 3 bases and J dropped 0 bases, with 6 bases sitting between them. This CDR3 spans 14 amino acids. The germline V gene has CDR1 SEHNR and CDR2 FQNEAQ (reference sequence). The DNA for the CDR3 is TGTGCCAGCAGCTTGAGCCTCTCCTACAATGAGCAGTTCTTC. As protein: CASSLSLSYNEQFF.

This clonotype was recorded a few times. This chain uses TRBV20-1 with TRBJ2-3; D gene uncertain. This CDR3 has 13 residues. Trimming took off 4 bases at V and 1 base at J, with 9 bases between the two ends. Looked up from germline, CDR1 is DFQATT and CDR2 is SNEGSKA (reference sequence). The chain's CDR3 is CSAMGWGTDTQYF. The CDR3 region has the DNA TGCAGTGCTATGGGTTGGGGCACAGATACGCAGTATTTT.

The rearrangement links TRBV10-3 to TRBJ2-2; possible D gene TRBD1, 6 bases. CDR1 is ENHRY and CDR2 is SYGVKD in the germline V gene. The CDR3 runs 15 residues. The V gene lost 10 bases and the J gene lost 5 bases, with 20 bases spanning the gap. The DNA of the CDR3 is TGTGCCACCGCGCAGGGCCGAGGGGGTACCGGGGAGCTGTTTTTT. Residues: CATAQGRGGTGELFF.